A selection of T cell receptor beta chains follows, all from one sample in a study of blood T cells in healthy people across ages. One entry per CDR3 protein results from TCRdb running MiXCR on the 5' RACE reads. The data hold 1.5 million to 2 million distinct CDR3 sequences, with approximately 28% observed a single time. The material sequenced was blood. Source of these receptors: a woman aged 30 to 39 in good health. CDR3s include the opening cysteine and the closing phenylalanine or tryptophan. Fields, in order: V gene, J gene, CDR3 protein.

V: TRBV6-5
J: TRBJ1-1
CDR3: CASRIGQMNTEAFF

V: TRBV12-3/TRBV12-4
J: TRBJ2-1
CDR3: CASTPRGPLAFNEQFF

V: TRBV14
J: TRBJ2-5
CDR3: CASSHLTGLQETQYF

V: TRBV5-1
J: TRBJ2-5
CDR3: CASRVGTGLETQYF

V: TRBV29-1
J: TRBJ1-1
CDR3: CSVEVRKMNTEAFF

V: TRBV5-1
J: TRBJ2-2
CDR3: CASSLPGGVTVELFF

V: TRBV28
J: TRBJ2-7
CDR3: CASSLGQSNYEQYF

V: TRBV7-9
J: TRBJ1-3
CDR3: CASGLAGSHSISGNTIYF

V: TRBV5-7
J: TRBJ2-4
CDR3: CASSEGVGTKNIQYF

V: TRBV14
J: TRBJ2-7
CDR3: CASSPGLYAYEQYF

V: TRBV7-8
J: TRBJ2-7
CDR3: CASSPRRDRRGEQYF

V: TRBV20-1
J: TRBJ1-2
CDR3: CSASLFRGYGYTF

V: TRBV7-9
J: TRBJ2-7
CDR3: CASSFIGLAGAYEQYF

V: TRBV5-1
J: TRBJ1-2
CDR3: CASTSGRGYTF

V: TRBV20-1
J: TRBJ2-3
CDR3: CSAGIPGGPSDTQYF

V: TRBV6-5
J: TRBJ2-3
CDR3: CASRRENTDTQYF

V: TRBV5-1
J: TRBJ2-2
CDR3: CASSRTTRNTGELFF

V: TRBV6-6
J: TRBJ1-2
CDR3: CASTPGGVTYYGYTF

V: TRBV20-1
J: TRBJ1-1
CDR3: CSARERQPKEAFF

V: TRBV11-2
J: TRBJ2-7
CDR3: CASSFTLRAGIYYEQYF

V: TRBV27
J: TRBJ2-1
CDR3: CASSSMTRQFF

V: TRBV6-5
J: TRBJ2-5
CDR3: CASSYLAGGQETQYF

V: TRBV5-1
J: TRBJ1-2
CDR3: CASSSARGGRGNGYTF

V: TRBV4-3
J: TRBJ2-7
CDR3: CASSQDLGLVYGQYF

V: TRBV12-3/TRBV12-4
J: TRBJ2-5
CDR3: CASTTDSGGRSYGQYF

V: TRBV29-1
J: TRBJ1-1
CDR3: CSASDSGTGALGAFF

V: TRBV5-1
J: TRBJ1-1
CDR3: CASSLTPENTEAFF

V: TRBV14
J: TRBJ2-3
CDR3: CASSQASGLTDTQYF

V: TRBV7-9
J: TRBJ2-7
CDR3: CASSGQGTHEQYF

V: TRBV10-3
J: TRBJ1-2
CDR3: CAISDEGDRGQRGYTF

V: TRBV19
J: TRBJ2-7
CDR3: CASSIYAGNYEQYF

V: TRBV20-1
J: TRBJ2-1
CDR3: CSASGSDPGLARSGQFF

V: TRBV18
J: TRBJ2-7
CDR3: CASSPRQARNSYEQYF

V: TRBV5-6
J: TRBJ2-7
CDR3: CASSSLPPNYNEQYF

V: TRBV20-1
J: TRBJ2-3
CDR3: CSIWDSTTDTQYF

V: TRBV7-9
J: TRBJ2-7
CDR3: CASSGTYSSYEQYF

V: TRBV5-1
J: TRBJ1-2
CDR3: CASSLERPGTNYGYTF

V: TRBV20-1
J: TRBJ2-7
CDR3: CSARPPTSGNYEQYF

V: TRBV10-2
J: TRBJ2-7
CDR3: CASSEQGDEQYF

V: TRBV27
J: TRBJ2-7
CDR3: CASSWGFEQYF

V: TRBV18
J: TRBJ2-4
CDR3: CASSSDSLVKNIQYF